A single T cell receptor beta chain is shown here with its context. No antigen is known for it. The record has no base qualities; no much larger clone is one base away. This entry is derived from a study of cytomegalovirus exposure and HLA in healthy donors (dated by TCRdb to 2015 to 2018). A note on the overall study: According to an earlier analysis of 587 of the donors, roughly 180 million T cells yielded roughly 100 million unique TCR beta sequences and less than 300 Gb of sequence data. Along with the roughly 700-subject first cohort, a separate validation cohort of over a hundred different subjects was used. Roughly 300 gigabases of sequencing data and 91 million or so unique TCR sequences made up an early release that covered around 640 HLA-typed donors. To study patterns of TCR occurrence, a later analysis re-analyzed previously published TCR beta repertoires from 700 or so donors and added high-resolution HLA genotyping. Alongside the repertoire data, information on donor age, sex, ethnicity and CMV serostatus was compiled. To predict cytomegalovirus infection status, the study combined high-throughput TCR immunosequencing, statistical association of individual TCRs with disease status, and machine learning. All discovery cohort repertoires had been generated on a single sequencing platform. In the later analysis, no new phenotypic data were used to find candidate immune exposures; instead, reliance was placed on TCR beta sequences and their occurrence across donors. The study was designed to test whether signatures of past pathogen exposure could be identified by cataloging public T cell receptors. Among about 410 genotyped donors of the cohort, an average of roughly 230,000 unique TCR beta nucleotide sequences was sequenced per donor, of which 15% to 20% were non-productive. A later genetic analysis used genome-wide SNP genotypes for about 65% of the 666 donors, treating that subset as a discovery cohort. Typing coverage differed by locus: A, B, C, DRB1 and DQB1 were typed in about 629-630 donors, DQA1 in 500 to 550, DPA1 in some 600, and DPB1 in 450 to 490. The study used immunosequencing to profile the T cell repertoires of 666 subjects and linked those repertoires to cytomegalovirus serostatus. To decide whether each TCR beta V gene segment behaved as functional or pseudogenic, an earlier analysis of some 580 of the donors relied on high-throughput TCR beta sequencing. HLA typing included class I and class II loci at four-digit resolution. Of the roughly 400 genotyped donors, 65% to 90% were placed in the genetic ancestry cluster associated with self-reported Caucasian donors. About 5 DR-DQ haplotypes were handled as single units for association and clustering, since linkage in the cohort was strong. Study-level results and caveats: Strong co-occurrence of HLA alleles, especially DR and DQ, made assigning TCR associations to individual alleles difficult. In a later analysis, TCR association rates were found to vary across HLA loci, with the most associated TCRs seen for DRB1 alleles and the fewest for HLA-C alleles. The authors suggested that the approach could potentially be extended to other disease states and immunological phenotypes. A further reported finding was that TCR beta sequences accurately predicted the HLA-A and HLA-B alleles for most subjects in the first cohort. Broadly in line with IMGT annotations, most TCR beta V segments showed up in productive rearrangements about 87% or about 30% of the time in an earlier analysis of around 600 of the donors. A later analysis found that most CMV-associated TCR beta chains appeared HLA-restricted, with HLA associations seemingly driven largely by CMV exposure. A later genetic analysis associated a missense DCLRE1C variant with V-gene and J-gene trimming of TCR beta chains, and an independent cohort replicated the association. The presence/absence analyses assumed that sequencing depth was roughly uniform across donors, and that assumption may not be true. At a false discovery rate of 0.05, a later analysis linked under 20,000 TCR beta sequences to specific HLA alleles. Only TCR beta chains were sequenced in this cohort, and the absence of alpha or paired-chain data limited detectable features. In a later analysis, HLA-associated TCR beta chains were found to be more clonally expanded and to have lower generation probabilities than equally common non-associated chains. Because counts were too low, around 17 rarely observed V segments, including chromosome 9 orphons, were left out of the earlier analysis of 500 to 650 of the donors. A group of highly shared sequence variants was considered likely to be a technical artifact of the sequencing pipeline. Most TCR sequences were observed very rarely across donors, whereas some public TCRs were present in many individuals. The study gave a list of under 200 TCR beta chains associated with cytomegalovirus. HLA typing was unavailable for some donors at each locus, so association tests used only the typed subset. According to a later analysis, parvovirus B19, influenza, CMV and Epstein-Barr virus appeared linked to several top co-occurrence clusters. According to a later genetic analysis, donors in an Asian-associated ancestry cluster had fewer N-insertions in productive TCRs than the roughly 700-donor mean. The classifier was reported to diagnose cytomegalovirus status with high specificity and sensitivity in both the original and validation cohorts. Immune exposure information for the cohort was limited to CMV serostatus. Three of the identified cytomegalovirus-associated TCR beta chains were confirmed in vitro to be specific for cytomegalovirus antigens. Correlated functional status among segregating V segments might be attributable to linkage disequilibrium, but an unknown experimental factor could not be ruled out. Some IMGT-functional V segments, including TRBV6-2 and TRBV6-3, could not be distinguished by the 87-base-pair reads and were therefore excluded.

From the cysteine through the phenylalanine, the CDR3 covers 11 amino acids. The DNA shown is the 33-base CDR3, in frame from base 1. Deletion took 0 bases off V and 4 bases off J, with a span of 3 bases between the germline ends. The germline V gene (reference sequence) supplies CDR1 DFQATT and CDR2 SNEGSKA. The cohort consisted of some 730 healthy bone marrow donors. Cohort members were all nominally healthy when sampled, although unrecorded immune exposures were likely present. The donor was CMV seronegative and was included in the group of 352 seronegative cohort members. Each donor provided a peripheral blood sample, and peripheral blood mononuclear cells were used for TCR beta sequencing. Genomic DNA was extracted from the blood cell samples with the Qiagen DNeasy Blood Extraction Kit. Libraries came from the immunoSEQ multiplex PCR assay. A mixture of 60 forward primers for TCR Vbeta segments and 13 reverse primers for TCR Jbeta segments was used in the multiplex PCR. The CDR3 region of rearranged TCR beta genes was amplified from genomic DNA with a multiplex PCR assay. On the Illumina HiSeq System, the amplified TCR beta libraries were sequenced as 87-base-pair reads. The authors' pipeline ran thus. Across the roughly 640 repertoires, a later analysis counted tens of millions of unique TCR beta chains, 8.5 million to 12 million of which were shared by at least two donors. Raw reads were error-corrected and collapsed into unique sequences with a nearest-neighbor algorithm that merged closely related sequences to remove PCR and sequencing errors. Alignment of CDR3 sequences to IMGT reference sequences was used to assign V, D and J gene segments. For a sequence to be retained, at least a six-nucleotide match to both a V gene segment and a J gene segment was required. A rearrangement was called productive if the CDR3 had no stop codons and remained in frame with V and J, and every other rearrangement was called non-productive. Following IMGT convention, CDR3 was defined as the stretch from the second conserved V-encoded cysteine up to the conserved J-encoded phenylalanine. Sequences without an unambiguous match to a single V gene segment were excluded from the earlier analysis of several hundred of the donors. In an earlier analysis of more than 500 of the donors, a V segment was called functional when productive rearrangements were above 56.7%, and segregating when the standard deviation between donors exceeded 5%. To diagnose cytomegalovirus status from the catalog of TCR beta chain sequences, a statistical classification framework was built. In a later analysis, V and J genes were assigned by comparing TCR nucleotide sequences against IMGT/GENE-DB human TR gene sequences. Using the TCRdist pipeline, a later analysis assigned CDR3 sequences along with most-parsimonious VDJ recombination scenarios. In a later analysis, each TCR beta chain was defined by its CDR3 amino acid sequence together with its V-gene family, and reads lacking a unique V-gene family were excluded. In a later analysis, around 650 highly shared, low-generation-probability nucleotide sequences were removed to address suspected cross-contamination and a sequencing artifact. For each public chain, a later analysis derived a clonal expansion index from normalized ranks of inferred template counts within each repertoire. Generation probabilities in a later analysis came from a VDJ recombination model fitted to out-of-frame rearrangements, and those results were checked against IGoR. A later analysis scored TCR-TCR, TCR-HLA and TCR-CMV co-occurrence with hypergeometric tests, applying a repertoire-size bias correction to TCR pairs. False discovery rates were estimated in a later analysis by permuting HLA or CMV assignments 20 times. In a later analysis, co-occurring TCRs were grouped with DBSCAN, and TCRdist sequence similarity was added when clustering was performed within HLA-allele-positive subsets. Co-occurrence clustering excluded repertoires with fewer than 30,000 or more than 120,000 public chains, plus five with anomalous nucleotide sharing. Drawn from immuneACCESS, this table holds only the in-frame rearrangements with V and J called that TCRdb kept. Clones are partly lost; checked studies trace under half to an unresolved V gene and leave the rest unexplained. The V and J calls and the clone size are those of that table, but D and trimming were determined from the DNA. Within this sample are over 120,000 clones, with more than 9.5% of them counted one time only. Of the sample, under 2% is held by the ten largest clones.

The TCR originated in a man aged 50-59 years in good health and CMV-seronegative. The chain is assembled from TRBV20-1 and TRBJ1-2, with the D gene call left open. Sequenced material: PBMCs. The DNA is TGCAGTGCTAGAGAGAGCTATGGCTACACCTTC. Translated, this gives CSARESYGYTF.